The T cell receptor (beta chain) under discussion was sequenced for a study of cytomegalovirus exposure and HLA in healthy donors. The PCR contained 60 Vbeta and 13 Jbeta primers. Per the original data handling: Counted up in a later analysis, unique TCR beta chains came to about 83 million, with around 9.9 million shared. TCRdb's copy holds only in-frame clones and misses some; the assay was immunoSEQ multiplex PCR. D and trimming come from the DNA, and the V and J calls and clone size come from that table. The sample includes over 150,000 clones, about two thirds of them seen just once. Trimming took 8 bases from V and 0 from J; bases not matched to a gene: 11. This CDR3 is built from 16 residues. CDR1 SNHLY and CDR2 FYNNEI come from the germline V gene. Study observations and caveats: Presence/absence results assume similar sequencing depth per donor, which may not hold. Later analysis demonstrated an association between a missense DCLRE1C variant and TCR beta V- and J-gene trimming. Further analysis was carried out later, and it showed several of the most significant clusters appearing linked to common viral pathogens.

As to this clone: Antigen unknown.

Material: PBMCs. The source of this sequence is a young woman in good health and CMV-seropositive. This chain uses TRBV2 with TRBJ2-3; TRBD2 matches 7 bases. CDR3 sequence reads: CASRLESSGSTDTQYF. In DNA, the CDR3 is TGTGCCAGCCGCTTGGAGAGTAGCGGGAGCACAGATACGCAGTATTTT. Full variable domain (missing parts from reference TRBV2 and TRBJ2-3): EPEVTQTPSHQVTQMGQEVILRCVPISNHLYFYWYRQILGQKVEFLVSFYNNEISEKSEIFDDQFSVERPDGSNFTLKIRSTKLEDSAMYFCASRLESSGSTDTQYFGPGTRLTVL.